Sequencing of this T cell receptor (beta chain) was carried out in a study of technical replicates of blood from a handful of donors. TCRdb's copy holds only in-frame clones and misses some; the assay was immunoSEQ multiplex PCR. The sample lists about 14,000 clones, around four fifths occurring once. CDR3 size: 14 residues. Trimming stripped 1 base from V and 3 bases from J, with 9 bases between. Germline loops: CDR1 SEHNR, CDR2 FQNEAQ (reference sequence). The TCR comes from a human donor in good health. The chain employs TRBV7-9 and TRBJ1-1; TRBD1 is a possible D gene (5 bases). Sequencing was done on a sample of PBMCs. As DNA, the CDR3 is TGTGCCAGCAGCTTAGGGGCCAGGGACACTGAAGCTTTCTTT. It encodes CASSLGARDTEAFF.